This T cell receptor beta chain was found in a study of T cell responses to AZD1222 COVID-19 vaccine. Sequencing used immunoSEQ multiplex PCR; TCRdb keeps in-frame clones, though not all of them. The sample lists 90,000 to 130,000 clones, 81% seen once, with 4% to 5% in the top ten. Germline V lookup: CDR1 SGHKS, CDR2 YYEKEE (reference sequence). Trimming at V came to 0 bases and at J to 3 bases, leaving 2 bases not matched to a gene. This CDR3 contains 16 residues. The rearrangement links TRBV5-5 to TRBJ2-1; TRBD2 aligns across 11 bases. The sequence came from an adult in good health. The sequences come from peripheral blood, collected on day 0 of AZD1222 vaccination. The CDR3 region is CASSLVGTSGYNEQFF. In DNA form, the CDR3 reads TGTGCCAGCAGCTTGGTTGGGACTAGCGGCTACAATGAGCAGTTCTTC.